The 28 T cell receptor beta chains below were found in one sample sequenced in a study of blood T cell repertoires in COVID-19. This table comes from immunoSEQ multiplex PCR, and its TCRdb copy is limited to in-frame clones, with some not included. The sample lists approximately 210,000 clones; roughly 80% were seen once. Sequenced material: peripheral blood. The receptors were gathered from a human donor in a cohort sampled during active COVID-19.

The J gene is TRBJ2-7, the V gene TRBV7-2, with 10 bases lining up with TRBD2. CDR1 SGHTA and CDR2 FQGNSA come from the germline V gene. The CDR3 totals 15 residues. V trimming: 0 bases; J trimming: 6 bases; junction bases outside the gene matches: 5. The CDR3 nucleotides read TGTGCCAGCAGCTTAGCAACTAGCGGGACTGGCGAGCAGTACTTC. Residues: CASSLATSGTGEQYF. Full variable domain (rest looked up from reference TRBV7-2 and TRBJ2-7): GAGVSQSPSNKVTEKGKDVELRCDPISGHTALYWYRQSLGQGLEFLIYFQGNSAPDKSGLPSDRFSAERTGGSVSTLTIQRTQQEDSAVYLCASSLATSGTGEQYFGPGTRLTVT.

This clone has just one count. The CDR3, as DNA: TGTGCCAGCACCAGGGGAGACAATGAGCAGTTCTTC. This sequence encodes CASTRGDNEQFF. The chain links TRBV27 to TRBJ2-1, with D possibly matching TRBD1 (6 bases). V lost 7 bases and J 5 bases, leaving 9 bases between the germline ends. CDR3 length: 12 amino acids. Germline V gene sequence: CDR1 MNHEY, CDR2 SMNVEV (reference sequence).

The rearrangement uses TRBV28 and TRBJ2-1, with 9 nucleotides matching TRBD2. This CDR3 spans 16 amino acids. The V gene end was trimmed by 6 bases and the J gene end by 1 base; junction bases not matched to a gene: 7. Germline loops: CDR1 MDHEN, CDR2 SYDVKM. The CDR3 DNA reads TGTGCCAGCAGGAATAGCGGGAGAGGGTCCTACAATGAGCAGTTCTTC. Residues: CASRNSGRGSYNEQFF.

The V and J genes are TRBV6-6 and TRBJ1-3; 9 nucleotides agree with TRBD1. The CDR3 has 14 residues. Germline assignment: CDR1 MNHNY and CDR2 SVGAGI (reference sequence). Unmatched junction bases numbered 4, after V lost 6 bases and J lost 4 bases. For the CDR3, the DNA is TGTGCCAGCAGATGGACAGGGGAAGGAAACACCATATATTTT. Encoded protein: CASRWTGEGNTIYF.

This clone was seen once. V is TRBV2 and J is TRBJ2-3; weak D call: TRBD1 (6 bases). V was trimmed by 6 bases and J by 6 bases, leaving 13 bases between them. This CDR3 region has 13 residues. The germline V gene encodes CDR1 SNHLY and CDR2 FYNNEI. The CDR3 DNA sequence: TGTGCCAGCAGAGGACAGAAGGGGGATACGCAGTATTTT. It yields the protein CASRGQKGDTQYF.

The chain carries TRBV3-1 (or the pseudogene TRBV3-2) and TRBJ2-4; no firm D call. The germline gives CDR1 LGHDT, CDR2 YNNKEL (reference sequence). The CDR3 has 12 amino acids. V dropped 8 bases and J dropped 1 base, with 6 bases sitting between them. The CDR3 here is CASSLAKNIQYF. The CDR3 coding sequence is TGTGCCAGCTCCCTGGCCAAAAACATTCAGTACTTC.

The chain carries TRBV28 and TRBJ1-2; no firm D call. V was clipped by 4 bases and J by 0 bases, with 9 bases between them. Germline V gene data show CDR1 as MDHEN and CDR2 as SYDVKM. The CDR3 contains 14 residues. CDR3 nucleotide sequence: TGTGCCAGCAGTTCGGCAGGATCTAACTATGGCTACACCTTC. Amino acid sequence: CASSSAGSNYGYTF.

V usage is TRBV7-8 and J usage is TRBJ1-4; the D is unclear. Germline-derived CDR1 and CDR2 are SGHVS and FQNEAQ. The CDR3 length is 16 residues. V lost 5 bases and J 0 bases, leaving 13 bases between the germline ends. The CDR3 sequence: CASSPRGFPTNEKLFF. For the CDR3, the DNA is TGTGCCAGCAGCCCCCGAGGGTTCCCAACTAATGAAAAACTGTTTTTT.

The CDR3 sequence is CASTASQGSSEAFF. The CDR3 bases are TGTGCCAGCACGGCGAGTCAGGGGTCATCTGAAGCTTTCTTT. The chain has TRBV6-4 and TRBJ1-1, with TRBD1 as a possible D gene (6 bases). CDR1 and CDR2 from the germline V gene are MRHNA and SNTAGT. The V end lost 7 bases, the J end lost 6 bases, and 18 bases lay between the germline ends. The CDR3 totals 14 residues.

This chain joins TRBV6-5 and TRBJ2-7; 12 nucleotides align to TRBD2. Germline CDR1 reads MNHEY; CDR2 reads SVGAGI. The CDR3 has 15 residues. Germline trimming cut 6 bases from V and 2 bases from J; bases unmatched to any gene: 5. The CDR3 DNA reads TGTGCCAGCAGCCCGGGACTAGCGGGCCCCTACGAGCAGTACTTC. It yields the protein CASSPGLAGPYEQYF.

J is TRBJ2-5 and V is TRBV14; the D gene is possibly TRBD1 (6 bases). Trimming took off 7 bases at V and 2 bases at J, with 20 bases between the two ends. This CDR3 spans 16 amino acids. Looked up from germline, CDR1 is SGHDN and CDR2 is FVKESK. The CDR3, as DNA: TGTGCCAGCACCTCGAGAAGGCCGGACAGTCAAGAGACCCAGTACTTC. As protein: CASTSRRPDSQETQYF.

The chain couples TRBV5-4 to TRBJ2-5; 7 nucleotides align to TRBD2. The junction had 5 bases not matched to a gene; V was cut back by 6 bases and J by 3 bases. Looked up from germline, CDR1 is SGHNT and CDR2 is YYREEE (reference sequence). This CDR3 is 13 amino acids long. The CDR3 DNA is TGTGCCAGCACGGTGGGGGGGGAAGAGACCCAGTACTTC. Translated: CASTVGGEETQYF.

CDR3 nucleotide sequence: TGTGCCAGCAGAAACGGACAGGGTCACGAGCAGTACTTC. Residues: CASRNGQGHEQYF. The chain uses TRBV5-5 and TRBJ2-7; 8 nucleotides line up with TRBD1. With V trimmed by 5 bases and J by 5 bases, 6 bases remained unmatched. This CDR3 is built from 13 residues. The germline V gene encodes CDR1 SGHKS and CDR2 YYEKEE (reference sequence).

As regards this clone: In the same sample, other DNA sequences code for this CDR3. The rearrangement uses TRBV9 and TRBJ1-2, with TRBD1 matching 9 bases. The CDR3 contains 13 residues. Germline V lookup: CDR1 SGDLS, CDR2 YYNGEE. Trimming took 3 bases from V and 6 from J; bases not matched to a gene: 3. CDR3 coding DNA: TGTGCCAGCAGCGCGGGACAGGGTCATGGCTACACCTTC. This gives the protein CASSAGQGHGYTF.

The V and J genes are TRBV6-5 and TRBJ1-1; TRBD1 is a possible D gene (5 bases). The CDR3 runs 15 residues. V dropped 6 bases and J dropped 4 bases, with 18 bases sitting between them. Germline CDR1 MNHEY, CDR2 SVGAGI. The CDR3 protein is CASSLVSGFLTEAFF. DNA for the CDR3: TGTGCCAGCAGCCTGGTCTCAGGGTTCCTCACTGAAGCTTTCTTT.

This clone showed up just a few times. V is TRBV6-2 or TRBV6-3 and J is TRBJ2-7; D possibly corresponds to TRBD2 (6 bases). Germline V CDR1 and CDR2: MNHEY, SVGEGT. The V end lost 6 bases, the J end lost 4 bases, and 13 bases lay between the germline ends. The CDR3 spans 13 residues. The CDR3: CASSPGTPYEQYF. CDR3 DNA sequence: TGTGCCAGCAGCCCCGGGACTCCGTACGAGCAGTACTTC.

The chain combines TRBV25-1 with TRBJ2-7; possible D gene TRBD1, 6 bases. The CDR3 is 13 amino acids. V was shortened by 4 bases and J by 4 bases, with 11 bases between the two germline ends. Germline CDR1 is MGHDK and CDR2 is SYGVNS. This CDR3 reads CASSATGTYEQYF. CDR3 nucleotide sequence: TGTGCCAGCAGTGCTACGGGGACATACGAGCAGTACTTC.

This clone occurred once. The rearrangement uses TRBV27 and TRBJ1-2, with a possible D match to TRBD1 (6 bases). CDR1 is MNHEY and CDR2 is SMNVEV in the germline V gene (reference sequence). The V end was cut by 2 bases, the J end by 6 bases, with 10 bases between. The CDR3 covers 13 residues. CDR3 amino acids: CASSLRGTNGYTF. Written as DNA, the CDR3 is TGTGCCAGCAGTTTAAGGGGGACTAATGGCTACACCTTC.

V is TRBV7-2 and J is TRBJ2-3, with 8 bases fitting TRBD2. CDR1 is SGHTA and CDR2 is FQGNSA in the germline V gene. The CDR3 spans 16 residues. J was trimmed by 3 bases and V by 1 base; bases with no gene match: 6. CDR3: CASSLGTGGYTDTQYF. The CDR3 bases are TGTGCCAGCAGCTTAGGAACGGGAGGGTATACAGATACGCAGTATTTT.

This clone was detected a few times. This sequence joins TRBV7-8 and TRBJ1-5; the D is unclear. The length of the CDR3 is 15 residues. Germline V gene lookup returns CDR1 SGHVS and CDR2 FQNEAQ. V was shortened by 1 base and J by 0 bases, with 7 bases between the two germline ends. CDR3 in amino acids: CASSLVTSSNQPQHF. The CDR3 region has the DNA TGTGCCAGCAGCTTAGTCACAAGTAGCAATCAGCCCCAGCATTTT.

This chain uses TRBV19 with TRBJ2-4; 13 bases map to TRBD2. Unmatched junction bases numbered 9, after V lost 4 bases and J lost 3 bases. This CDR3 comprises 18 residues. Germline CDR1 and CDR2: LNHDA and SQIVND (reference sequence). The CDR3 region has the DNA TGTGCCAGTAGTACCACCGGGACTAGCGGGAAAGGCAAAAACATTCAGTACTTC. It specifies CASSTTGTSGKGKNIQYF.

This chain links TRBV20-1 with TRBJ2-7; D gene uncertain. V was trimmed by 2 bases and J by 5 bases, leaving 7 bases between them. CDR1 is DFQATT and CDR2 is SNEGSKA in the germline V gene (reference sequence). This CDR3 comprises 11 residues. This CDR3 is CSARNGHEQYF. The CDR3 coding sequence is TGCAGTGCTAGAAATGGGCACGAGCAGTACTTC.

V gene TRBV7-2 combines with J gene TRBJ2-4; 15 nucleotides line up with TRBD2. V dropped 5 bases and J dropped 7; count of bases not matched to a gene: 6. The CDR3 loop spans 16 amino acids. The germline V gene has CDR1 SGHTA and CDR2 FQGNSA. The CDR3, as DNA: TGTGCCAGCAGCCCCGGACTAGCGGGAGGGCAGAACATTCAGTACTTC. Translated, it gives CASSPGLAGGQNIQYF.

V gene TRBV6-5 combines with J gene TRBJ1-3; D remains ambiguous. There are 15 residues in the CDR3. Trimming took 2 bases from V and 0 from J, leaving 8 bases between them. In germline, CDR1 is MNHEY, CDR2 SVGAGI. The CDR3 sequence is CASSYGPVSGNTIYF. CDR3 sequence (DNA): TGTGCCAGCAGTTACGGGCCTGTCTCTGGAAACACCATATATTTT.

The CDR3 protein is CASSMLASTGELFF. The CDR3 bases are TGTGCCAGTAGTATGTTAGCGTCCACCGGGGAGCTGTTTTTT. This chain joins TRBV19 and TRBJ2-2; D may be TRBD2 (5 bases). In germline, CDR1 is LNHDA, CDR2 SQIVND (reference sequence). Between the trimmed V and J ends, which lost 3 bases and 4 bases, there was a span of 9 bases. The CDR3 length is 14 residues.

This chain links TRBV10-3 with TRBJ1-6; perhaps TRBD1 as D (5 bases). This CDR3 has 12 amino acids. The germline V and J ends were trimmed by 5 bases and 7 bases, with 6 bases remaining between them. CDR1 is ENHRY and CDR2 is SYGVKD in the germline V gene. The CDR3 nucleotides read TGTGCCATCAGTCAGGGAAATTCACCCCTCCACTTT. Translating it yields CAISQGNSPLHF.

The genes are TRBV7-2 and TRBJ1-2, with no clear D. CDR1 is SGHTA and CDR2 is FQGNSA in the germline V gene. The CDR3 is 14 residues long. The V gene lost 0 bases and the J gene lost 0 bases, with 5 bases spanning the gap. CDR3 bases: TGTGCCAGCAGCTTAGCACCAGCTAACTATGGCTACACCTTC. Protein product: CASSLAPANYGYTF.

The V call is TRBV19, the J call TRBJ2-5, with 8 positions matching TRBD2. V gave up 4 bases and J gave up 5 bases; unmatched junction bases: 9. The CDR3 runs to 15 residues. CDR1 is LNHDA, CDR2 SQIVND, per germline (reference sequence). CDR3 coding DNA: TGTGCCAGTAGTAGGGGACTAGTAAATTCGGAGACCCAGTACTTC. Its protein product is CASSRGLVNSETQYF.